These T cell receptor beta chains were read from a single sample in a study of blood T cell repertoires in COVID-19. The assay was immunoSEQ multiplex PCR, and TCRdb's table has in-frame clones only and misses some. The table shows under 200,000 clones, with roughly 80% occurring only once. Material for sequencing was peripheral blood. All receptors derive from a man between 60 and 75 years old with acute or convalescent COVID-19. The CDR3 runs from the conserved cysteine through the conserved F or W. D genes are given only for firm matches. Expanded clones are given a class, and other clones once, few, many or no size at all.

cdr3_nt: TGTGCCACCAGCAGAGGAGCTAGCTCCTACGAGCAGTACTTC
cdr3_aa: CATSRGASSYEQYF
j_call: TRBJ2-7
v_call: TRBV15
d_call: -
clone_size: few

cdr3_nt: TGTGCCAGCAGCTTAGGTGTGGGGGCTAGTAGGGGAAATGAGCAGTTCTTC
cdr3_aa: CASSLGVGASRGNEQFF
j_call: TRBJ2-1
v_call: TRBV11-3
d_call: -
clone_size: -

cdr3_nt: TGCGCCAGCAGCCAAGTTTGGCAAACGAACACTGAAGCTTTCTTT
cdr3_aa: CASSQVWQTNTEAFF
j_call: TRBJ1-1
v_call: TRBV4-3
d_call: -
clone_size: few

cdr3_nt: TGTGCCTGGAGTGTACGGGGGACCTCTGGAAACACCATATATTTT
cdr3_aa: CAWSVRGTSGNTIYF
j_call: TRBJ1-3
v_call: TRBV30
d_call: -
clone_size: few

cdr3_nt: TGCGCCAGCAGCCAAGATCGATGGCCTTCCAGGGGGTCTGAAGCTTTCTTT
cdr3_aa: CASSQDRWPSRGSEAFF
j_call: TRBJ1-1
v_call: TRBV4-3
d_call: TRBD1
clone_size: once

cdr3_nt: TGTGCCAGCAGCCCGGACACTTATAATTCACCCCTCCACTTT
cdr3_aa: CASSPDTYNSPLHF
j_call: TRBJ1-6
v_call: TRBV7-8
d_call: -
clone_size: -

cdr3_nt: TGCGCCAGCAGAAGGAGCGGGAGGTGTGACACCGGGGAGCTGTTTTTT
cdr3_aa: CASRRSGRCDTGELFF
j_call: TRBJ2-2
v_call: TRBV23-1
d_call: TRBD2
clone_size: -

cdr3_nt: TGTGCCAGCAGCCAAGGGACTCCCTTTAGGTACGAGCAGTACTTC
cdr3_aa: CASSQGTPFRYEQYF
j_call: TRBJ2-7
v_call: TRBV4-2
d_call: -
clone_size: -

cdr3_nt: TGTGCCAGCAAGAGGGAGCGCCTGAACACCGGGGAGCTGTTTTTT
cdr3_aa: CASKRERLNTGELFF
j_call: TRBJ2-2
v_call: TRBV6-5
d_call: -
clone_size: -

cdr3_nt: TGTGCCAGCAGCTCAATTGGGTTCGGGGAGCAGTTCTTC
cdr3_aa: CASSSIGFGEQFF
j_call: TRBJ2-1
v_call: TRBV7-2
d_call: -
clone_size: once

cdr3_nt: TGTGCCAGCAGCTTGGATGAAGGGGCAGGGGAAGGCTATGGCTACACCTTC
cdr3_aa: CASSLDEGAGEGYGYTF
j_call: TRBJ1-2
v_call: TRBV5-4
d_call: -
clone_size: -

cdr3_nt: TGTGCCAGCAGCTTGTATGCAGCTAGCAACTATGGCTACACCTTC
cdr3_aa: CASSLYAASNYGYTF
j_call: TRBJ1-2
v_call: TRBV5-5
d_call: -
clone_size: -

cdr3_nt: TGTGCCAGCAGTTACTCCAGGGTTTTTAGTCAGCCCCAGCATTTT
cdr3_aa: CASSYSRVFSQPQHF
j_call: TRBJ1-5
v_call: TRBV6-2/TRBV6-3
d_call: -
clone_size: once

cdr3_nt: TGTGCCAGCAGGGGCGCTAACTATGGCTACACCTTC
cdr3_aa: CASRGANYGYTF
j_call: TRBJ1-2
v_call: TRBV2
d_call: -
clone_size: few

cdr3_nt: TGTGCCAGCAGCCCCGGACTAGTCTACGAGCAGTACTTC
cdr3_aa: CASSPGLVYEQYF
j_call: TRBJ2-7
v_call: TRBV28
d_call: TRBD2
clone_size: -

cdr3_nt: TGCAGTGCTAGTGCGCGACAGGGTAATCAGCCCCAGCATTTT
cdr3_aa: CSASARQGNQPQHF
j_call: TRBJ1-5
v_call: TRBV20-1
d_call: TRBD1
clone_size: -

cdr3_nt: TGTGCCAGCAGCCTAGGGACAGGCGATACCTACGAGCAGTACTTC
cdr3_aa: CASSLGTGDTYEQYF
j_call: TRBJ2-7
v_call: TRBV7-8
d_call: TRBD1
clone_size: -

cdr3_nt: TGTGCCAGCAGTCCGGGACTAGGGAGTTACAATGAGCAGTTCTTC
cdr3_aa: CASSPGLGSYNEQFF
j_call: TRBJ2-1
v_call: TRBV9
d_call: TRBD2
clone_size: -

cdr3_nt: TGTGCCAGCAGCCAAGATGAGGGTGGCTACACCTTC
cdr3_aa: CASSQDEGGYTF
j_call: TRBJ1-2
v_call: TRBV4-2
d_call: -
clone_size: -

cdr3_nt: TGTGCCAGCAGCCCACCGTTTCTGGACAGGTACAACTATGGCTACACCTTC
cdr3_aa: CASSPPFLDRYNYGYTF
j_call: TRBJ1-2
v_call: TRBV9
d_call: TRBD1
clone_size: -

cdr3_nt: TGTGCCAGCAGCCCCCTAGCGGGGGGGCCTAATGAGCAGTTCTTC
cdr3_aa: CASSPLAGGPNEQFF
j_call: TRBJ2-1
v_call: TRBV9
d_call: TRBD2
clone_size: -

cdr3_nt: TGTGCCAGCTCTCCGAGGAGGGTGAACACTGAAGCTTTCTTT
cdr3_aa: CASSPRRVNTEAFF
j_call: TRBJ1-1
v_call: TRBV18
d_call: -
clone_size: -

cdr3_nt: TGTGCCAGTCGCTCGACAAGTTCTAACTATGGCTACACCTTC
cdr3_aa: CASRSTSSNYGYTF
j_call: TRBJ1-2
v_call: TRBV19
d_call: -
clone_size: -

cdr3_nt: TGCAGCGATGAACAGGGGGCGGATGGCTACACCTTC
cdr3_aa: CSDEQGADGYTF
j_call: TRBJ1-2
v_call: TRBV29-1
d_call: TRBD1
clone_size: -

cdr3_nt: TGTGCCAGCAGTAGACTAGCGGGAGTTAACTCCTACGAGCAGTACTTC
cdr3_aa: CASSRLAGVNSYEQYF
j_call: TRBJ2-7
v_call: TRBV28
d_call: TRBD2
clone_size: -

cdr3_nt: TGTGCCTGGAGTGTTCGACGGACAGGTTCTTTCAAGGGGTCCTACGAGCAGTACTTC
cdr3_aa: CAWSVRRTGSFKGSYEQYF
j_call: TRBJ2-7
v_call: TRBV30
d_call: TRBD1
clone_size: -

cdr3_nt: TGTGCCAGCAGCCCCCGGACTAGCGGGAGAGGCGGCGGGGAGCTGTTTTTT
cdr3_aa: CASSPRTSGRGGGELFF
j_call: TRBJ2-2
v_call: TRBV3-1/TRBV3-2
d_call: TRBD2
clone_size: -

cdr3_nt: TGTGCCAGCAGTGAAAGGCCGGGTTCCCTGGGCTACACCTTC
cdr3_aa: CASSERPGSLGYTF
j_call: TRBJ1-2
v_call: TRBV6-1
d_call: -
clone_size: -

cdr3_nt: TGCGCCAGCAGCTTGTACAGTTCCCAAGAGACCCAGTACTTC
cdr3_aa: CASSLYSSQETQYF
j_call: TRBJ2-5
v_call: TRBV5-1
d_call: -
clone_size: -

cdr3_nt: TGTGCCAGCAGCCAAGATCCAGGCGGGAGGGCGGTGGATGAGCAGTTCTTC
cdr3_aa: CASSQDPGGRAVDEQFF
j_call: TRBJ2-1
v_call: TRBV3-1/TRBV3-2
d_call: TRBD2
clone_size: -

cdr3_nt: TGTGCCAGCACCCCGGGACAGGGGTTCTATGAAAAACTGTTTTTT
cdr3_aa: CASTPGQGFYEKLFF
j_call: TRBJ1-4
v_call: TRBV11-2
d_call: TRBD1
clone_size: -

cdr3_nt: TGTGCCAGCAGCCAAGTTGGTAAGGGGGCAATCACTGAAGCTTTCTTT
cdr3_aa: CASSQVGKGAITEAFF
j_call: TRBJ1-1
v_call: TRBV14
d_call: TRBD1
clone_size: -

cdr3_nt: TGTGCCACCAGTGACCCGCTCGGCTCTGGAAACACCATATATTTT
cdr3_aa: CATSDPLGSGNTIYF
j_call: TRBJ1-3
v_call: TRBV24-1
d_call: -
clone_size: -

cdr3_nt: TGTGCCAGCACCCCTCCGGGGTACACTGAAGCTTTCTTT
cdr3_aa: CASTPPGYTEAFF
j_call: TRBJ1-1
v_call: TRBV12-3/TRBV12-4
d_call: -
clone_size: once

cdr3_nt: TGTGCCAGCAGCACCGGACAGGGGGTAAATTCACCCCTCCACTTT
cdr3_aa: CASSTGQGVNSPLHF
j_call: TRBJ1-6
v_call: TRBV9
d_call: TRBD1
clone_size: -

cdr3_nt: TGTGCCAGCAGCCCGGCACGGGAGAACTATGGCTACACCTTC
cdr3_aa: CASSPARENYGYTF
j_call: TRBJ1-2
v_call: TRBV5-4
d_call: -
clone_size: -

cdr3_nt: TGTGCCACCAGCAGAGACAGGGCCAACCCCTACGAGCAGTACTTC
cdr3_aa: CATSRDRANPYEQYF
j_call: TRBJ2-7
v_call: TRBV15
d_call: -
clone_size: -

cdr3_nt: TGTGCCAGCTCACCGCGAAAGGCGGACACCATATATTTT
cdr3_aa: CASSPRKADTIYF
j_call: TRBJ1-3
v_call: TRBV18
d_call: -
clone_size: few

cdr3_nt: TGTGCCAGCAGCCCCCGCCAGACAGGATCCAATGAGCAGTTCTTC
cdr3_aa: CASSPRQTGSNEQFF
j_call: TRBJ2-1
v_call: TRBV7-9
d_call: -
clone_size: -

cdr3_nt: TGCGCCAGCAGTGATATCCAGCGTAACACCGGGGAGCTGTTTTTT
cdr3_aa: CASSDIQRNTGELFF
j_call: TRBJ2-2
v_call: TRBV10-1
d_call: -
clone_size: -

cdr3_nt: TGCAGCGGCGGGAGCGACTACGAGCAGTACTTC
cdr3_aa: CSGGSDYEQYF
j_call: TRBJ2-7
v_call: TRBV29-1
d_call: TRBD2
clone_size: -

cdr3_nt: TGTGCCAGCAGACCTAGCGGGGGGGCCTCCGGGGAGCTGTTTTTT
cdr3_aa: CASRPSGGASGELFF
j_call: TRBJ2-2
v_call: TRBV11-2
d_call: TRBD2
clone_size: -

cdr3_nt: TGTGCCAGCAGCCAGGGATCGGGGAATGGCTACACCTTC
cdr3_aa: CASSQGSGNGYTF
j_call: TRBJ1-2
v_call: TRBV3-1/TRBV3-2
d_call: -
clone_size: -

cdr3_nt: TGTGCCAGCAGCCGCACAGGGTATGGCTACACCTTC
cdr3_aa: CASSRTGYGYTF
j_call: TRBJ1-2
v_call: TRBV3-1/TRBV3-2
d_call: -
clone_size: few

cdr3_nt: TGTGCCAGTAGACGGGTAGGGGGTTCACCCCTCCACTTT
cdr3_aa: CASRRVGGSPLHF
j_call: TRBJ1-6
v_call: TRBV19
d_call: -
clone_size: -

cdr3_nt: TGTGCCAGTACCCCCTATACTTGGACTAGCGAGTACAATGAGCAGTTCTTC
cdr3_aa: CASTPYTWTSEYNEQFF
j_call: TRBJ2-1
v_call: TRBV19
d_call: TRBD2
clone_size: -

cdr3_nt: TGCAGCGCCCTTCAGGGAGGGGACAATCAGCCCCAGCATTTT
cdr3_aa: CSALQGGDNQPQHF
j_call: TRBJ1-5
v_call: TRBV29-1
d_call: -
clone_size: -

cdr3_nt: TGTGCCACCAGTGACCCGAGCGGGAGAAGTGACAATGAGCAGTTCTTC
cdr3_aa: CATSDPSGRSDNEQFF
j_call: TRBJ2-1
v_call: TRBV24-1
d_call: TRBD2
clone_size: -

cdr3_nt: TGTGCCAGCAGTGAAGCGCTACTCTATGAGCAGTTCTTC
cdr3_aa: CASSEALLYEQFF
j_call: TRBJ2-1
v_call: TRBV6-1
d_call: -
clone_size: -

cdr3_nt: TGTGCCAGCAGTTTAGTGACAGCATATAATTCACCCCTCCACTTT
cdr3_aa: CASSLVTAYNSPLHF
j_call: TRBJ1-6
v_call: TRBV27
d_call: -
clone_size: -

cdr3_nt: TGTGCCAGCAGCCAAGGGACAGGGAAGGGGGCCAATGAAAAACTGTTTTTT
cdr3_aa: CASSQGTGKGANEKLFF
j_call: TRBJ1-4
v_call: TRBV4-2
d_call: TRBD1
clone_size: -

cdr3_nt: TGCGCCAGCAGCTCCGGACTAGCCCCAGATACGCAGTATTTT
cdr3_aa: CASSSGLAPDTQYF
j_call: TRBJ2-3
v_call: TRBV5-1
d_call: TRBD2
clone_size: -

cdr3_nt: TGTGCCAGCAGCCAAGATACAGCTAACTATGGCTACACCTTC
cdr3_aa: CASSQDTANYGYTF
j_call: TRBJ1-2
v_call: TRBV3-1/TRBV3-2
d_call: -
clone_size: -

cdr3_nt: TGTGCCAGCAGCTTTACAGGGGCGGACACTGAAGCTTTCTTT
cdr3_aa: CASSFTGADTEAFF
j_call: TRBJ1-1
v_call: TRBV7-3
d_call: TRBD1
clone_size: -